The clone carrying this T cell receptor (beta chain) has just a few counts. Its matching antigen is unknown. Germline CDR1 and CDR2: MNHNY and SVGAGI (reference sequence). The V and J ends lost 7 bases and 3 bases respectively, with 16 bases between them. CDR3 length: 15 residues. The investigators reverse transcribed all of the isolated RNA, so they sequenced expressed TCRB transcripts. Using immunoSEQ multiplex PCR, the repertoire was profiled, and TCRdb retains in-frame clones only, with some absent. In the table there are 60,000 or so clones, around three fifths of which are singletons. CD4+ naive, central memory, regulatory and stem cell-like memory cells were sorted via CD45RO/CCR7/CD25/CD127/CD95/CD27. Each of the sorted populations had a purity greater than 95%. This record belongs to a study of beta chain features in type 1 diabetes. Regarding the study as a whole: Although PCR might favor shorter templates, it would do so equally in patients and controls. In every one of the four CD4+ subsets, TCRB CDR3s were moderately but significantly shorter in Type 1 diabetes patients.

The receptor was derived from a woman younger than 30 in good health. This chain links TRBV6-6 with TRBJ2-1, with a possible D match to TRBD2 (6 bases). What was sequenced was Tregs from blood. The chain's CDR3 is CASTRTIDLYNEQFF. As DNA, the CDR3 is TGTGCCAGCACCCGGACTATCGATCTCTACAATGAGCAGTTCTTC.